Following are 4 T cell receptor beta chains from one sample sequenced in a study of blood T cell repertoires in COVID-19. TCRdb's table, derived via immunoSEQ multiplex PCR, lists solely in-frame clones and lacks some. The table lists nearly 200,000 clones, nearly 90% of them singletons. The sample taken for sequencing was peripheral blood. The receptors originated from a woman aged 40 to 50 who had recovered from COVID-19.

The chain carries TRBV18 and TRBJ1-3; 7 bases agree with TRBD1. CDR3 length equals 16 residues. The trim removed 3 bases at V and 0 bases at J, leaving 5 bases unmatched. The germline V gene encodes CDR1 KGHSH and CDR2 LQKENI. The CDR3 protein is CASSPLGTDSGNTIYF. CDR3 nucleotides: TGTGCCAGCTCACCCCTCGGGACAGACTCTGGAAACACCATATATTTT.

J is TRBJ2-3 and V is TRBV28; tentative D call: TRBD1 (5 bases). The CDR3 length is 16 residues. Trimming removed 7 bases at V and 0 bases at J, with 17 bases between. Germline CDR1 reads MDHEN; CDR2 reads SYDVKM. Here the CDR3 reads CASNHPRQPSTDTQYF. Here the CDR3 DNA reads TGTGCCAGCAACCACCCCCGACAGCCTAGCACAGATACGCAGTATTTT.

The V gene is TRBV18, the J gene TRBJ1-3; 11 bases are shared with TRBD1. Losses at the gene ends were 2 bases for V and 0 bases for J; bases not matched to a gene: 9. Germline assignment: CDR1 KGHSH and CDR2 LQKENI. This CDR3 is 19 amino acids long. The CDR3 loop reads CASSPSFGTGGISGNTIYF. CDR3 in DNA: TGTGCCAGCTCACCATCCTTCGGGACAGGGGGGATCTCTGGAAACACCATATATTTT. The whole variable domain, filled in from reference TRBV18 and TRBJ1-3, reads NAGVMQNPRHLVRRRGQEARLRCSPMKGHSHVYWYRQLPEEGLKFMVYLQKENIIDESGMPKERFSAEFPKEGPSILRIQQVVRGDSAAYFCASSPSFGTGGISGNTIYFGEGSWLTVV.

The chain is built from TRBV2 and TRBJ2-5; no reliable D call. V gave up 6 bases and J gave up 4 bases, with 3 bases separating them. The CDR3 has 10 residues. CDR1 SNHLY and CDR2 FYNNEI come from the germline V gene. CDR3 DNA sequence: TGTGCCAGCAGCGGAGAGACCCAGTACTTC. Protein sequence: CASSGETQYF. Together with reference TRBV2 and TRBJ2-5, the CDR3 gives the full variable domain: EPEVTQTPSHQVTQMGQEVILRCVPISNHLYFYWYRQILGQKVEFLVSFYNNEISEKSEIFDDQFSVERPDGSNFTLKIRSTKLEDSAMYFCASSGETQYFGPGTRLLVL.